This T cell receptor beta chain originates from a study of response to subunit inactivated influenza vaccine. TCRdb analysed the RT-PCR reads with MiXCR anew, one entry per CDR3 protein. The sample carries about 310,000 distinct CDR3 sequences, about 20% recorded once. The ends lost 3 bases at V and 2 bases at J; junction bases unmatched: 5. Germline CDR1 reads SQVTM; CDR2 reads ANQGSEA. The CDR3 totals 14 residues. Study-wide results and limits: The authors suggested that every seasonal influenza vaccination recruits few new T cells.

To note about this clonotype: As yet, its antigen is unknown.

The sequence was obtained from a man aged 45-69 years who received an inactivated influenza vaccine. V and J are TRBV29-1 and TRBJ2-3; 7 bases align to TRBD2. The sequenced sample was PBMCs from blood, obtained less than 22 months after vaccination. CDR3 nucleotide sequence: TGCAGCGTTGATGGGGGAGGGGACACAGATACGCAGTATTTT. It specifies CSVDGGGDTDTQYF.